These T cell receptor beta chains were read from a single sample in a study of regulatory T cells in long-lasting Graves disease. TCRdb reprocessed the multiplex PCR reads with MiXCR, giving one entry per CDR3 protein. The sample comprises approximately 500,000 distinct CDR3 sequences, 20% to 25% of which are singletons, and roughly 7% rests with the top ten. The source material was peripheral blood mononuclear cells (PBMCs), sampled when the disease was refractory, from a patient treated with antithyroid drugs. The receptors shown here come from a female donor with Graves disease. Each CDR3 is given with its conserved first and last residue. The D gene is left open where the match is weak. Only part of the rows carry a size: once, few, many, or a class if the clone is expanded.

V gene,D gene,clone size,J gene,CDR3 DNA,CDR3 protein
TRBV10-3,.,many,TRBJ1-2,TGTGCCATCAGTGAGGGGGGTCTACTCTATGGCTACACCTTC,CAISEGGLLYGYTF
TRBV6-1,.,many,TRBJ1-5,TGTGCCAGCACCCGTCGGGCCAGCTATCAGCCCCAGCATTTT,CASTRRASYQPQHF
TRBV5-1,.,.,TRBJ1-4,TGCGCCAGCAGCTTAGGGCAGATCATTGCAACTAATGAAAAACTGTTTTTT,CASSLGQIIATNEKLFF
TRBV12-3/TRBV12-4,TRBD2,many,TRBJ2-2,TGTGCCAGCAGTCTCAGACTAGCGGCCACCGGGGAGCTGTTTTTT,CASSLRLAATGELFF
TRBV12-3/TRBV12-4,.,many,TRBJ2-4,TGTGCCAGCAGTGATACAGGGCCCAAAAACATTCAGTACTTC,CASSDTGPKNIQYF
TRBV28,.,few,TRBJ2-3,TGTGCCAGCAGTGAAGGGGGCACAGATACGCAGTATTTT,CASSEGGTDTQYF
TRBV19,TRBD1,many,TRBJ1-1,TGTGCCAGCACCTTGGGACAGAGGAACACTGAAGCTTTCTTT,CASTLGQRNTEAFF
TRBV28,TRBD1,many,TRBJ2-7,TGTGCCAGCGGGGGACAGGTTGGCTACGAGCAGTACTTC,CASGGQVGYEQYF
TRBV7-2,.,few,TRBJ2-3,TGTGCCAGCAGCCGCTTCCTAGGGAACACAGATACGCAGTATTTT,CASSRFLGNTDTQYF
TRBV19,TRBD1,.,TRBJ1-1,TGTGCCAGTAGTGCCCCGGACAGGGGCACTGAAGCTTTCTTT,CASSAPDRGTEAFF
TRBV6-1,.,.,TRBJ2-7,TGTGCCAGCAGCCCGACATACTCCTACGAGCAGTACTTC,CASSPTYSYEQYF
TRBV4-1,.,once,TRBJ2-7,TGCGCCAGCAGCCAAAAAGAAGACAGCTCCTACGAGCAGTACTTC,CASSQKEDSSYEQYF
TRBV19,.,few,TRBJ2-7,TGTGCCAGTAGCGCCGCCTTGATGCCGGGCGGGATATACGAGCAGTACTTC,CASSAALMPGGIYEQYF
TRBV5-5,.,few,TRBJ2-7,TGTGCCAGCAGCTCACCAGGGTTCCTTCAGTACGAGCAGTACTTC,CASSSPGFLQYEQYF
TRBV12-3/TRBV12-4,TRBD2,many,TRBJ2-7,TGTGCCAGCAGCCATCGGACTAGCTTCCACGAGCAGTACTTC,CASSHRTSFHEQYF
TRBV20-1,TRBD2,.,TRBJ2-7,TGCAGTGCTACTAGCGGGGGCTCCTACGAGCAGTACTTC,CSATSGGSYEQYF
TRBV28,.,.,TRBJ1-2,TGTGCCGGCAGTTTATTAAACGGGGGCGGCTACACCTTC,CAGSLLNGGGYTF
TRBV7-3,.,few,TRBJ2-2,TGTGCCAGCAGCTCCACGGGGCAGACCGGGGAGCTGTTTTTT,CASSSTGQTGELFF
TRBV7-2,.,many,TRBJ2-7,TGTGCCAGCACCTCATGGACGCCCTACGAGCAGTACTTC,CASTSWTPYEQYF
TRBV6-5,.,few,TRBJ1-6,TGTGCCAGCAGTTACTCGGAGGGAGGGGATTCACCCCTCCACTTT,CASSYSEGGDSPLHF
TRBV2,.,many,TRBJ1-6,TGTGCCAGCACGAACAGCAACAATTCACCCCTCCACTTT,CASTNSNNSPLHF
TRBV12-3/TRBV12-4,.,many,TRBJ1-1,TGTGCCAGCAGTTTTGGACAGTATAACACTGAAGCTTTCTTT,CASSFGQYNTEAFF
TRBV6-1,TRBD2,many,TRBJ2-7,TGTGCCAGCAGCGCTAGCGGGGGGCCCTACGAGCAGTACTTC,CASSASGGPYEQYF
TRBV20-1,TRBD1,many,TRBJ1-5,TGCAGTGCTAGAGCCCAGCTAGAGGGGGCTCAGCCCCAGCATTTT,CSARAQLEGAQPQHF
TRBV7-8,.,.,TRBJ2-7,TGTGCCAGCAGCCCCTCGGGGTCCGGCACCGAGCAGTACTTC,CASSPSGSGTEQYF
TRBV27,.,many,TRBJ2-4,TGTGCCAGCAGGGGGACAGCCAAAAACATTCAGTACTTC,CASRGTAKNIQYF
TRBV2,.,many,TRBJ1-1,TGTGCCAGCAGTATCGAGGGGCTGGGGATGAACACTGAAGCTTTCTTT,CASSIEGLGMNTEAFF
TRBV11-2,TRBD2,.,TRBJ2-1,TGTGCCAGCAGCCCTACTAGCGGTAACAATGAGCAGTTCTTC,CASSPTSGNNEQFF
TRBV20-1,.,few,TRBJ1-6,TGCAGTGCCAGCCCCGGGGCGGGCCAAGCACCCCTCCACTTT,CSASPGAGQAPLHF
TRBV2,.,many,TRBJ2-5,TGTGCCAGCAGTGAAAGGAAATGGGAGACCCAGTACTTC,CASSERKWETQYF
TRBV4-1,.,.,TRBJ1-1,TGCGCCAGCAAGCCAAATTCTGCTGTAGACACTGAAGCTTTCTTT,CASKPNSAVDTEAFF
TRBV11-2,.,many,TRBJ2-7,TGTGCCAGCAGCTTAGGACCCCTACGGGGCTCCTACGAGCAGTACTTC,CASSLGPLRGSYEQYF
TRBV11-3,.,many,TRBJ1-1,TGTGCCAGCACGTCGCGGAGGGCGCAGGACACTGAAGCTTTCTTT,CASTSRRAQDTEAFF
TRBV2,.,many,TRBJ1-2,TGTGCCAGCTTTACAGGGCGTGACTATGGCTACACCTTC,CASFTGRDYGYTF
TRBV19,.,few,TRBJ2-7,TGTGCCAGTAGTATCGGTAGCAGCTACGAGCAGTACTTC,CASSIGSSYEQYF
TRBV20-1,.,.,TRBJ1-1,TGCAGTGCTAGAGATGGGACATTTATGAACACTGAAGCTTTCTTT,CSARDGTFMNTEAFF
TRBV25-1,.,many,TRBJ1-1,TGTGCCAGCGCGTCGACAGCGAACACTGAAGCTTTCTTT,CASASTANTEAFF
TRBV27,.,many,TRBJ2-6,TGTGCCAGCAGTTTTTTGATCCGGGGGCGCGGGTCTGGGGCCAACGTCCTGACTTTC,CASSFLIRGRGSGANVLTF
TRBV3-1,.,many,TRBJ1-5,TGTGCCAGCAGCCAAGCAGGCCCCCATCAGCCCCAGCATTTT,CASSQAGPHQPQHF
TRBV5-4,.,few,TRBJ1-2,TGTGCCAGCAATCGGGAGGGGAAAAACTATGGCTACACCTTC,CASNREGKNYGYTF
TRBV12-3/TRBV12-4,.,.,TRBJ2-3,TGTGCCAGCAGCACAGAGCGGGACATAACAGATACGCAGTATTTT,CASSTERDITDTQYF
TRBV2,.,.,TRBJ1-1,TGTGCCAGCAGGGGGGGGGAAGAAGCTTTCTTT,CASRGGEEAFF